This entry describes one T cell receptor (beta chain). Original analysis: It was from reference gene primer amplification that nucleated cell counts were estimated. Method: immunoSEQ multiplex PCR; TCRdb's copy keeps in-frame clones and lacks some. That table furnishes V, J and clone size, whereas the DNA furnished D and trimming. The sample lists roughly 250,000 clones, approximately 87% occurring once. V was cut by 1 base and J by 2 bases, with 10 bases left in between. The CDR3 loop spans 14 amino acids. These data belong to a study of blood T cell repertoires in COVID-19. Study at large: Specimens from acute and convalescent COVID-19 originated in the United States, Italy and Spain. The analysed material was cDNA or gDNA that came from T cells, B-cell-depleted T cells, or PBMCs.

Sequenced sample: peripheral blood. The source of this sequence is a human donor in a cohort sampled during active COVID-19. The chain carries TRBV5-3 and TRBJ2-7; unclear D gene. TRBV5-3 is labeled an ORF, and its function is uncertain. The CDR3 DNA follows: TGTGCCAGAAGCTTGAAGGAGAGACCCTACGAGCAGTACTTC. Amino acid sequence: CARSLKERPYEQYF.